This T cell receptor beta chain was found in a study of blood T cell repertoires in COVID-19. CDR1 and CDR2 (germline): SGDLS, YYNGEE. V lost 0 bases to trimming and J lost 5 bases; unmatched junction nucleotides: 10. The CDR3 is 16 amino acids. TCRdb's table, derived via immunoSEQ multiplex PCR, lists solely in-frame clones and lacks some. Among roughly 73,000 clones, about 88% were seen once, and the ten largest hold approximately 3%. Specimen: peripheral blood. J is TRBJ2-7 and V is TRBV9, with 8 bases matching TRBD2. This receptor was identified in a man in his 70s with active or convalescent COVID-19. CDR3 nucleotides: TGTGCCAGCAGCGTAGCGGGAGGGTCCCTAACCAACGAGCAGTACTTC. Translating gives CASSVAGGSLTNEQYF.